This T cell receptor beta chain is drawn from a study of CD8 T cells in Susac syndrome. Negative isolation was used for CD8+ and CD4+ T cells and FACS enrichment for TEMRA cells. The V gene lost 1 base and the J gene lost 3 bases, with 9 bases spanning the gap. This CDR3 has 14 residues. RNA totalling roughly 0.45 to 1 ug underwent reverse transcription with random hexamers. The amplification used immunoSEQ multiplex PCR on TCR beta CDR3; it spanned 54 Vbeta and 13 Jbeta. TCRdb itself ran the immunoSEQ multiplex PCR reads through MiXCR, one entry per CDR3 protein. The table includes 150,000 or so distinct CDR3 sequences, around 93% detected once.

The specimen was CD4+ T cells from PBMCs. This chain joins TRBV12-3 or TRBV12-4 and TRBJ1-2; no clear D. This receptor was taken from a human donor with Susac syndrome. This CDR3 is CASSLVGVDYGYTF. CDR3 coding DNA: TGTGCCAGCAGTTTAGTCGGGGTTGACTATGGCTACACCTTC.